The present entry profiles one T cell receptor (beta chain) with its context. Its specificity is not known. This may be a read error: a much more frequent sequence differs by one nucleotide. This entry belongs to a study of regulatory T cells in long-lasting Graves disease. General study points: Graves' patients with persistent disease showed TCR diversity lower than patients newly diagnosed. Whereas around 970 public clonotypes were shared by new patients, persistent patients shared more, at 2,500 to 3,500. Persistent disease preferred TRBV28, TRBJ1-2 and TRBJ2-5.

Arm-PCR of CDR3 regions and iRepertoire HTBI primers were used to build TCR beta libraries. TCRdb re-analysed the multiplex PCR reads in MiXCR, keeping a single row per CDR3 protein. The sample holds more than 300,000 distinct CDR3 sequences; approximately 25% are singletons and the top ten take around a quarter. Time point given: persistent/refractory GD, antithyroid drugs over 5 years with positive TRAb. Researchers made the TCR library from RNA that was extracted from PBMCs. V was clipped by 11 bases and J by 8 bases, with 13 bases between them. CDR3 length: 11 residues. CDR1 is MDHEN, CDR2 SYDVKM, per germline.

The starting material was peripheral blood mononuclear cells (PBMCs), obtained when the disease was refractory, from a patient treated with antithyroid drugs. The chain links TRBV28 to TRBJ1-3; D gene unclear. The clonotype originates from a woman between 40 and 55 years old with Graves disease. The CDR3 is CASGPGDTIYF. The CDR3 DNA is TGTGCCTCCGGACCGGGAGACACCATATATTTT.